This TCR beta chain came from a study of a mutant IDH1 vaccine in newly diagnosed glioma. As for time point: week 23, last vaccination. In the vaccine, a single dose held 300 ug of the mutant IDH1 20-mer peptide, along with topical imiquimod. The V end was cut by 0 bases, the J end by 6 bases, with 13 bases between. There are 15 residues in the CDR3. A word on this clone: Its matching antigen is unknown.

This table comes from immunoSEQ multiplex PCR, and its TCRdb copy is limited to in-frame clones, with some not included. The sample shows approximately 43,000 clones, around 79% of them seen only once. The chain joins TRBV23-1 to TRBJ2-3; possible D gene TRBD1, 6 bases. TRBV23-1 is an ORF for which the function is uncertain. The sample here was PBMCs, taken from a glioma patient whose treatment included an IDH1 peptide vaccine. The TCR originated in a woman between 40 and 55 years old with glioma. Some clones in this sample may be carry-over from other donors' samples. The CDR3 DNA follows: TGCGCCAGCAGTCAATCGAGGCAGGGGTCCGATACGCAGTATTTT. Amino acid sequence: CASSQSRQGSDTQYF.